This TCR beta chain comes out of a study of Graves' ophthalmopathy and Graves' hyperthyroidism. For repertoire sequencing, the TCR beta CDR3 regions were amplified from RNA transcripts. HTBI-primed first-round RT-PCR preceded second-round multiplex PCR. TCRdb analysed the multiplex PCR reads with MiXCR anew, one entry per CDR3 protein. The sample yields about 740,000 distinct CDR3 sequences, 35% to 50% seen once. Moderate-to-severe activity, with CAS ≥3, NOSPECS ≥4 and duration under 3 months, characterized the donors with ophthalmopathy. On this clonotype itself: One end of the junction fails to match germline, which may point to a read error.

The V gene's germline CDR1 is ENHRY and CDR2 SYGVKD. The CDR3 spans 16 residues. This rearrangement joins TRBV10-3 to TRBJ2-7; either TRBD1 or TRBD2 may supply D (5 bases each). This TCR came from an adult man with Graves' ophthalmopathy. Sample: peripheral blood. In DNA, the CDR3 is TGTGCCAGCAGTGAATGGGGGACGACGAGCTCCTACGAGCAGTACTTC. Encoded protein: CASSEWGTTSSYEQYF.